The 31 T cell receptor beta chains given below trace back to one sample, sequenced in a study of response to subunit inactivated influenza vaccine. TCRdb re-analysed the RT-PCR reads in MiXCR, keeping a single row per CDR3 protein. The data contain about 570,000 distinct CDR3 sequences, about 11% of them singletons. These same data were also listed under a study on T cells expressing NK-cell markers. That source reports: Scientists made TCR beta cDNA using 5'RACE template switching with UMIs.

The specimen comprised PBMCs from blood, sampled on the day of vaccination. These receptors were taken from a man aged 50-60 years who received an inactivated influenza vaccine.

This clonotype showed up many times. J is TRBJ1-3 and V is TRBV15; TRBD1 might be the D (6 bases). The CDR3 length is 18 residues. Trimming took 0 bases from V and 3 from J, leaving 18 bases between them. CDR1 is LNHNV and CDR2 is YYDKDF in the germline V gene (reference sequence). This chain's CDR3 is CATSRDWGGAPIGNTIYF. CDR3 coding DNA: TGTGCCACCAGCAGAGATTGGGGGGGCGCGCCGATTGGAAACACCATATATTTT.

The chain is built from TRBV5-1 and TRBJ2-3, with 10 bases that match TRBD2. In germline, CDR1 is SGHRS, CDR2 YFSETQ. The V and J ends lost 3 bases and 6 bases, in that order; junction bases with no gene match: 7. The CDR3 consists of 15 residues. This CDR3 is CASSWASGRVDTQYF. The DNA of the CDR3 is TGCGCCAGCAGCTGGGCTAGCGGGAGAGTTGATACGCAGTATTTT.

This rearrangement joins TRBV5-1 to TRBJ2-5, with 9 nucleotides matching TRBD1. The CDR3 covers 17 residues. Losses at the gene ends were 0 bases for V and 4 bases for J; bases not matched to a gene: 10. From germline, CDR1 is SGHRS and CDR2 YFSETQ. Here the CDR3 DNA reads TGCGCCAGCAGCTTGGACCCCCCCGGGACAGGGAGAGAGACCCAGTACTTC. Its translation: CASSLDPPGTGRETQYF.

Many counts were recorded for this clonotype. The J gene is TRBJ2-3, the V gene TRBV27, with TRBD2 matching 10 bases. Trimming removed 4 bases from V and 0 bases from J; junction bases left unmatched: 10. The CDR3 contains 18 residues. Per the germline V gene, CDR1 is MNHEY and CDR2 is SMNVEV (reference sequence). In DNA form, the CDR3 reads TGTGCCAGCAGTTCCTCACTAGCGGGATCGACTAGCACAGATACGCAGTATTTT. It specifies CASSSSLAGSTSTDTQYF.

Written as DNA, the CDR3 is TGTGCCAGCAGTTACAAGAGGGGTCAGCCCCAGCATTTT. This sequence encodes CASSYKRGQPQHF. The rearrangement joins TRBV6-2 or TRBV6-3 to TRBJ1-5, with D maybe TRBD1 (5 bases). Germline lookup yields CDR1 MNHEY and CDR2 SVGEGT. V dropped 2 bases and J dropped 6 bases, with 8 bases sitting between them. There are 13 residues in the CDR3.

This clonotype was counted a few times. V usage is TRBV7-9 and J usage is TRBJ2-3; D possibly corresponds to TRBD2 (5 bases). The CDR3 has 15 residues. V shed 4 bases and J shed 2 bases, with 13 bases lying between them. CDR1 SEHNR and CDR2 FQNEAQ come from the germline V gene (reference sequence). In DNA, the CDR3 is TGTGCCAGCAGCTCACCTGACTACTACACAGATACGCAGTATTTT. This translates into CASSSPDYYTDTQYF.

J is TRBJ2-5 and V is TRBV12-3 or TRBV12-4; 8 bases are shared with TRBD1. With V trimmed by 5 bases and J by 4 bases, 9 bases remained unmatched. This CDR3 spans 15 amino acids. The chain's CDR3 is CASSPRGTGGETQYF. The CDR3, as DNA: TGTGCCAGCAGTCCGCGAGGGACAGGAGGAGAGACCCAGTACTTC.

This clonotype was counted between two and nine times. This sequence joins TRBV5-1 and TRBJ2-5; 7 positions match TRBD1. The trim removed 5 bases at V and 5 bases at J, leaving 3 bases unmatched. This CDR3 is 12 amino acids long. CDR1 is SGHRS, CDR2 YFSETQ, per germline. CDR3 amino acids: CASRIGGETQYF. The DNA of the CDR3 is TGCGCCAGCAGGATAGGGGGCGAGACCCAGTACTTC.

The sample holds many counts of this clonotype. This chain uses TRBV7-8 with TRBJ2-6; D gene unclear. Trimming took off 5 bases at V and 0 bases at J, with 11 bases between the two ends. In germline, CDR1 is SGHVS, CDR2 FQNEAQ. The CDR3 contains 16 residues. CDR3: CASSLRVNSGANVLTF. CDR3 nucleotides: TGTGCCAGCAGCCTTCGGGTGAACTCTGGGGCCAACGTCCTGACTTTC.

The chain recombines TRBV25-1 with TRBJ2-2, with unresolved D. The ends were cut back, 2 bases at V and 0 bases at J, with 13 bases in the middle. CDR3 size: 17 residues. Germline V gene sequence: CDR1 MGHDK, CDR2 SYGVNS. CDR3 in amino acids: CASSEPTIDTNTGELFF. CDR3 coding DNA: TGTGCCAGCAGTGAACCAACCATTGACACGAACACCGGGGAGCTGTTTTTT.

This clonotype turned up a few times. Here the CDR3 DNA reads TGCAGCGTTGTTCTAGGAACCTACGAGCAGTACTTC. It translates to CSVVLGTYEQYF. The chain combines TRBV29-1 with TRBJ2-7; D is unresolved. The V end was cut by 4 bases, the J end by 2 bases, with 9 bases between. Germline V CDR1 and CDR2: SQVTM, ANQGSEA. The CDR3 is 12 amino acids.

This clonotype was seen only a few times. CDR3 loop: CASSVDYYEQYF. CDR3 nucleotides: TGCGCCAGCAGCGTGGACTACTACGAGCAGTACTTC. The V gene is TRBV5-1, the J gene TRBJ2-7; D possibly corresponds to TRBD2 (6 bases). V was clipped by 4 bases and J by 3 bases, with 8 bases between them. This CDR3 region has 12 residues. Germline CDR1 and CDR2: SGHRS and YFSETQ.

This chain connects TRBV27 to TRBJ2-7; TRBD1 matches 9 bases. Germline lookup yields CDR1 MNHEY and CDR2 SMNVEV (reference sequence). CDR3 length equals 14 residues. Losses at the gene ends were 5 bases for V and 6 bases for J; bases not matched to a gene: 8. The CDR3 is CASSLDRGSFEQYF. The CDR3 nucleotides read TGTGCCAGCAGTCTGGACAGGGGATCTTTCGAGCAGTACTTC.

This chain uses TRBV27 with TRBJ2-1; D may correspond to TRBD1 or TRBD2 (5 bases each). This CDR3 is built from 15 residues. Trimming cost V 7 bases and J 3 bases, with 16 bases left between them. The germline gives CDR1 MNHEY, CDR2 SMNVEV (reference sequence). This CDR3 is CASTTLGEGYNEQFF. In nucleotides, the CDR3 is TGTGCCAGCACCACCCTGGGGGAAGGCTACAATGAGCAGTTCTTC.

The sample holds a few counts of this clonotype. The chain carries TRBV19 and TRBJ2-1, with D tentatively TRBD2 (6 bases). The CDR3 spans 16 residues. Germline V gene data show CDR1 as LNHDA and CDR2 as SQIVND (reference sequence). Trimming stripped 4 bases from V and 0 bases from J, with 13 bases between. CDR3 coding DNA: TGTGCCAGTAGTAAGAGACTAGGTGGCTCCTACAATGAGCAGTTCTTC. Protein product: CASSKRLGGSYNEQFF.

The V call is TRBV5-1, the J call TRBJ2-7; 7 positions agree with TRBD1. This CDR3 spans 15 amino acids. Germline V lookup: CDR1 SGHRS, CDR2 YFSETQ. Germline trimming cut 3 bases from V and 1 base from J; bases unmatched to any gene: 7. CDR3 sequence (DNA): TGCGCCAGCAGCTCACAGGGGTCCCCTTCCTACGAGCAGTACTTC. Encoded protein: CASSSQGSPSYEQYF.

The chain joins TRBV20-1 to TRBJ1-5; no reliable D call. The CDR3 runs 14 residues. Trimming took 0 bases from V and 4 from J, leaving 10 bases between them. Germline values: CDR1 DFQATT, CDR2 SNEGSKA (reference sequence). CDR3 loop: CSAREGIKNQPQHF. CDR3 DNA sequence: TGCAGTGCTAGAGAAGGAATCAAAAATCAGCCCCAGCATTTT.

CDR3 sequence: CASSPGPTGGITGELFF. Written as DNA, the CDR3 is TGCGCCAGCAGCCCCGGCCCCACCGGCGGGATCACCGGGGAGCTGTTTTTT. The V gene is TRBV5-1, the J gene TRBJ2-2, with a possible D match to TRBD2 (6 bases). The CDR3 length is 17 residues. Germline CDR1 and CDR2: SGHRS and YFSETQ. Trimming took off 4 bases at V and 4 bases at J, with 20 bases between the two ends. Full variable domain (remainder filled in from reference TRBV5-1 and TRBJ2-2): KAGVTQTPRYLIKTRGQQVTLSCSPISGHRSVSWYQQTPGQGLQFLFEYFSETQRNKGNFPGRFSGRQFSNSRSEMNVSTLELGDSALYLCASSPGPTGGITGELFFGEGSRLTVL.

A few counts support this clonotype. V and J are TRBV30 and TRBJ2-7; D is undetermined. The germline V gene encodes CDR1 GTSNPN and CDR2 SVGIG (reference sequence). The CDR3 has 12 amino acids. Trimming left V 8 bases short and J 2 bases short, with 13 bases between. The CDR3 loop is CAGRSRTYEQYF. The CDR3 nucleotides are TGTGCCGGTAGGTCCAGGACCTACGAGCAGTACTTC.

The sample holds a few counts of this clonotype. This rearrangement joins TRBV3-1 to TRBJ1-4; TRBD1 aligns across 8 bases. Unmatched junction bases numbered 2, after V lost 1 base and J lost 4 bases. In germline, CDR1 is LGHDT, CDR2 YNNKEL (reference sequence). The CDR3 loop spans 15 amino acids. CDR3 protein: CASSQVQGGNEKLFF. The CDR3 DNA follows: TGTGCCAGCAGCCAAGTACAGGGGGGTAATGAAAAACTGTTTTTT.

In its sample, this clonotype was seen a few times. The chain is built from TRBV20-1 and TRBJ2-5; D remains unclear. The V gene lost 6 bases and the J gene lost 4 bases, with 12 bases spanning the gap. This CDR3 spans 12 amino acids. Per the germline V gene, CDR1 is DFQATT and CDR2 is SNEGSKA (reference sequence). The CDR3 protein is CSAVLRRETQYF. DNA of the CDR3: TGCAGTGCAGTTCTCCGGAGAGAGACCCAGTACTTC.

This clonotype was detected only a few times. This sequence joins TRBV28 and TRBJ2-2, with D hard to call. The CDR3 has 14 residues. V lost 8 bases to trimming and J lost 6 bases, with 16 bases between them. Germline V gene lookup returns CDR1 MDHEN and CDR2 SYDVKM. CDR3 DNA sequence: TGTGCCAGCCGCTATTCATCACTTGCCGGGGAGCTGTTTTTT. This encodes CASRYSSLAGELFF.

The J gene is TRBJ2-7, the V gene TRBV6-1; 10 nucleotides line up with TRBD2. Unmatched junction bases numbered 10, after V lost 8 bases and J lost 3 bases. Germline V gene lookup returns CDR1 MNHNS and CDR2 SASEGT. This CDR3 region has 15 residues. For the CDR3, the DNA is TGTGCCAGCCGGAGTAGCGGGGGGATTTACTACGAGCAGTACTTC. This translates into CASRSSGGIYYEQYF.

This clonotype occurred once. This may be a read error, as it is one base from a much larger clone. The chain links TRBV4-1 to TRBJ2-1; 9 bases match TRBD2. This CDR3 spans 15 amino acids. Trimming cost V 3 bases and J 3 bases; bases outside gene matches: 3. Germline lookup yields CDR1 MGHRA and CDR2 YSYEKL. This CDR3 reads CASSQTSGFYNEQFF. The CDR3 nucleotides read TGCGCCAGCAGCCAGACTAGCGGTTTCTACAATGAGCAGTTCTTC.

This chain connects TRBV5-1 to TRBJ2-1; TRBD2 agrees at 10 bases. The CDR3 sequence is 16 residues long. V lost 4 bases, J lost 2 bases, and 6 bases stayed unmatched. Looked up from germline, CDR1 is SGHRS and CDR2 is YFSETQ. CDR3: CASSSQGLATYNEQFF. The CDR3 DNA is TGCGCCAGCAGCAGTCAGGGACTAGCGACCTACAATGAGCAGTTCTTC.

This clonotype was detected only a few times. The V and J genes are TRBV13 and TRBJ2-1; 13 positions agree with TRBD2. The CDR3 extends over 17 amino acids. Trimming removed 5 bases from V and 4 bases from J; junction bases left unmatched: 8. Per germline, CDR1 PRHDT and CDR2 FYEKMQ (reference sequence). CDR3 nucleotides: TGTGCCAGCAGCCTCAGGACTAGCGGGAGAGCTTACAATGAGCAGTTCTTC. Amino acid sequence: CASSLRTSGRAYNEQFF.

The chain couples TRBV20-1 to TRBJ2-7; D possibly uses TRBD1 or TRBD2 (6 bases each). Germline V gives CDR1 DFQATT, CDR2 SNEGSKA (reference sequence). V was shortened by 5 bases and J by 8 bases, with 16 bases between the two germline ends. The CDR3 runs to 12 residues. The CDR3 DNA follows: TGCAGTGCTCCAGACGGGGGCTGGCAGCAGTACTTC. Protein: CSAPDGGWQQYF.

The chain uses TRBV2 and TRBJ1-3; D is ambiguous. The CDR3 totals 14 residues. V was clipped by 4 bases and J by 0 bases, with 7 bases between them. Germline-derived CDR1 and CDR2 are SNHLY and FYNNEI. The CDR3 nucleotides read TGTGCCAGCAGTGTGGGTTACTCTGGAAACACCATATATTTT. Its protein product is CASSVGYSGNTIYF.

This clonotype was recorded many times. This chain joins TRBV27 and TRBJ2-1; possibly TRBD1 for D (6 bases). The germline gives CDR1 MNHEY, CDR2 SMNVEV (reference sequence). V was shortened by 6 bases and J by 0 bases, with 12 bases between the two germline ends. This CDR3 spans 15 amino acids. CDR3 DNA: TGTGCCAGCAGCCCAGGGGTCAGCTCCTACAATGAGCAGTTCTTC. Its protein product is CASSPGVSSYNEQFF.

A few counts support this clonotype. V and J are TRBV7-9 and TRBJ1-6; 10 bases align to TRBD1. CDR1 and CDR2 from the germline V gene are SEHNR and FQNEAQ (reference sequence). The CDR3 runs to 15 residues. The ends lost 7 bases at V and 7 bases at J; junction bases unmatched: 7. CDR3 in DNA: TGTGCCAGCACCGTTAAGGGACAGGGGAATTCACCCCTCCACTTT. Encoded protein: CASTVKGQGNSPLHF.

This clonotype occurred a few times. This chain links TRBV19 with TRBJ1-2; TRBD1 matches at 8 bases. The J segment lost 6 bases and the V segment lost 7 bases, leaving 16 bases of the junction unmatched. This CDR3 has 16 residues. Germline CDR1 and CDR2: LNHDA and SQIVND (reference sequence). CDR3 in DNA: TGTGCCAGTACCTCCGCAGAGGACAGGGCGGCGAATGGCTACACCTTC. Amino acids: CASTSAEDRAANGYTF.